The rows below give T cell receptor beta chains drawn from one sample of a study of blood T cell repertoires in COVID-19. Only in-frame clones appear in the TCRdb table, and some are missing; sequencing was by immunoSEQ multiplex PCR. Here the sample spans about 430,000 clones, over 75% being singletons. The sample was PBMCs or T cells enriched from blood (not recorded which). The receptors come from a woman younger than 30 who had been exposed to COVID-19. CDR3s include the opening cysteine and the closing phenylalanine or tryptophan. A D gene is named only where the DNA matches it firmly. Expanded clones get a size class; other rows say once, few or many, or leave the size out.

TRBV2	NA	NA	TRBJ2-6	TGTGCCGGAGAACAGGAGAACTCTGGGGCCAACGTCCTGACTTTC	CAGEQENSGANVLTF
TRBV7-2	NA	TRBD2	TRBJ2-7	TGTGCCAGCAGCTACCTAGCGGGAGCCTACGAGCAGTACTTC	CASSYLAGAYEQYF
TRBV28	NA	TRBD2	TRBJ2-1	TGTGCCAGCAAGCCCGGGACTAGCGGCAATGAGCAGTTCTTC	CASKPGTSGNEQFF
TRBV4-3	NA	TRBD2	TRBJ2-3	TGCGCCAGCAGCCAAGGAATCCTAGCGGGGGGCACAGATACGCAGTATTTT	CASSQGILAGGTDTQYF
TRBV6-5	NA	NA	TRBJ2-7	TGTGCCAGCAGTTCCCAGGGAGGAGTCTACGAGCAGTACTTC	CASSSQGGVYEQYF
TRBV23-1	NA	TRBD1	TRBJ2-7	TGCGCCAGCAGTCACGTCTGGGGGGACAGGGCGCTACGAATTGAGCAGTACTTC	CASSHVWGDRALRIEQYF
TRBV5-5	NA	TRBD1	TRBJ1-4	TGTGCCAGCAGCTCCGGACAGGGAAGGGAAAAACTGTTTTTT	CASSSGQGREKLFF
TRBV19	few	NA	TRBJ1-2	TGTGCCAGTAGTAGAGGGACAACCCGAAACTATGGCTACACCTTC	CASSRGTTRNYGYTF
TRBV12-3/TRBV12-4	NA	NA	TRBJ2-2	TGTGCCAGCAGTCCGGACTACACCGGGGAGCTGTTTTTT	CASSPDYTGELFF
TRBV13	NA	TRBD1	TRBJ2-3	TGTGCCAGCAGCACGAAGAGCCCGGGACAGGGAAACACAGATACGCAGTATTTT	CASSTKSPGQGNTDTQYF
TRBV2	NA	TRBD1	TRBJ2-7	TGTGCCAGCAGGTGGTCGACAGGGATCAACGAGCAGTACTTC	CASRWSTGINEQYF
TRBV7-2	NA	TRBD2	TRBJ2-1	TGTGCCAGCAAGGGGACTAGCCCCAATGAGCAGTTCTTC	CASKGTSPNEQFF
TRBV28	NA	NA	TRBJ1-3	TGTGCCAGCAGTTTATACGAGGGGGCTGGAAACACCATATATTTT	CASSLYEGAGNTIYF
TRBV24-1	NA	NA	TRBJ2-2	TGTGCCACCAGTGATTTCATCAGGGTGGGAAACACCGGGGAGCTGTTTTTT	CATSDFIRVGNTGELFF
TRBV2	NA	TRBD1	TRBJ2-7	TGTGCCAGCAGTTACCGGGACAGAACGTACGAGCAGTACTTC	CASSYRDRTYEQYF
TRBV7-2	NA	TRBD1	TRBJ1-5	TGTGCCAGCAGCGACGACAGGGCCGGCAATCAGCCCCAGCATTTT	CASSDDRAGNQPQHF
TRBV6-5	NA	TRBD1	TRBJ2-7	TGTGCCAGCAGGCCGGACAGGATCGGCCACGAGCAGTACTTC	CASRPDRIGHEQYF
TRBV9	NA	NA	TRBJ2-1	TGTGCCAGCAGCGATATACAGGGAGGGGATGAGCAGTTCTTC	CASSDIQGGDEQFF
TRBV19	NA	NA	TRBJ1-2	TGTGCCAGTAGTATGGTACGGGGGGCAGGCTATGGCTACACCTTC	CASSMVRGAGYGYTF
TRBV24-1	NA	NA	TRBJ1-4	TGTGCCACCAGTGGCCCCGGGACTAGCGCGGAAAAACTGTTTTTT	CATSGPGTSAEKLFF
TRBV5-4	few	NA	TRBJ1-2	TGTGCCAGCAGCTTGGCCGCAGGGGTTTGGGGCTACACCTTC	CASSLAAGVWGYTF
TRBV7-9	NA	NA	TRBJ1-4	TGTGCCAGCAGCCCTAGGCAGACGGAAAAACTGTTTTTT	CASSPRQTEKLFF
TRBV5-4	NA	TRBD1	TRBJ2-7	TGTGCCAGCAGCTGGCCGGGACAGGGTCCGGGCGAGCAGTACTTC	CASSWPGQGPGEQYF
TRBV28	NA	TRBD1	TRBJ1-2	TGTGCCAGCACTAGACAGGGGGCATTAAGTACCTATGGCTACACCTTC	CASTRQGALSTYGYTF
TRBV10-3	NA	TRBD1	TRBJ2-3	TGTGCCATCAGTGAGGGGACAGGGGCCACAGATACGCAGTATTTT	CAISEGTGATDTQYF
TRBV19	few	NA	TRBJ1-5	TGTGCCAGTAGTATCGGGGGGGTTGGGCAGCCCCAGCATTTT	CASSIGGVGQPQHF
TRBV7-2	NA	TRBD1	TRBJ2-7	TGTGCCAGCCGCCGTGGGGGACAGGGGGCCTACGAGCAGTACTTC	CASRRGGQGAYEQYF
TRBV5-6	NA	TRBD1	TRBJ2-2	TGTGCCAGCAGCGTACCCGGGACAGGGATTGGCGGGGAGCTGTTTTTT	CASSVPGTGIGGELFF
TRBV5-1	NA	NA	TRBJ2-5	TGCGCCAGCAGCAATAGCGGGACAGAAAGTTGGGAGACCCAGTACTTC	CASSNSGTESWETQYF
TRBV6-5	NA	NA	TRBJ1-1	TGTGCCAGCAGTTATCAACAGGGATTCGAAGCTTTCTTT	CASSYQQGFEAFF
TRBV27	NA	NA	TRBJ2-2	TGTGCCAGCCCCCTAGGAGGGAGTGACACCGGGGAGCTGTTTTTT	CASPLGGSDTGELFF
TRBV4-3	NA	TRBD1	TRBJ1-2	TGCGCCAGCAGCCAAGCAGGGGGCCTTTGGGGAGGTTATGGCTACACCTTC	CASSQAGGLWGGYGYTF
TRBV28	NA	TRBD2	TRBJ2-7	TGTGCCAGCAGTTTGGCGACTAGCGGGGGGTACGAGCAGTACTTC	CASSLATSGGYEQYF